This T cell receptor beta chain was captured in a study of post-analysis software for immune sequencing data. Background on the study: Disease courses included relapsing-remitting, secondary progressive and progressive-relapsing multiple sclerosis.

This clonotype occurred a few times. What it binds is not known. Study conclusions and caveats: Significantly decreased normalized Chao1 diversity was recorded for multiple sclerosis patients relative to controls.

cDNA libraries of TCR beta carried unique molecular identifiers. TCRdb called the PCR reads again in MiXCR, with one record for every CDR3 protein. This sample carries more than 350,000 distinct CDR3 sequences, about 39% of them seen once, and the ten largest clones take around 8%. The source material was blood. The origin of this receptor is a girl aged 2-10 years with multiple sclerosis.

This CDR3 is CASSVGRGRASGEQFF. The CDR3 DNA is TGTGCCAGCAGCGTAGGAAGGGGGAGGGCTAGCGGTGAGCAGTTCTTC. The rearrangement uses TRBV9 and TRBJ2-1; D may be TRBD2 (7 bases). Trimming removed 0 bases from V and 9 bases from J, with 19 bases in between. Germline values: CDR1 SGDLS, CDR2 YYNGEE. The CDR3 has 16 amino acids.